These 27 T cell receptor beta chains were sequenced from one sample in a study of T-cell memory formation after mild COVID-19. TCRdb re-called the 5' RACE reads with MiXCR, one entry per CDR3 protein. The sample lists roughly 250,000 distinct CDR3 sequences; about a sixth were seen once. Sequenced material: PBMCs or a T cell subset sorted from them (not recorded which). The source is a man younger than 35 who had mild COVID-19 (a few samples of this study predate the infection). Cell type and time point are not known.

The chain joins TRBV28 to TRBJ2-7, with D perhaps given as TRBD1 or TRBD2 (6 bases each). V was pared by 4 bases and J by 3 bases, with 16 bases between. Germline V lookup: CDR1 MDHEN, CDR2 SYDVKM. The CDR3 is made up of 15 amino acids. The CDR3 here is CASSSGGRRVYEQYV. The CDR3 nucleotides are TGTGCCAGCAGTTCTGGGGGGCGTAGGGTCTACGAGCAGTACGTC.

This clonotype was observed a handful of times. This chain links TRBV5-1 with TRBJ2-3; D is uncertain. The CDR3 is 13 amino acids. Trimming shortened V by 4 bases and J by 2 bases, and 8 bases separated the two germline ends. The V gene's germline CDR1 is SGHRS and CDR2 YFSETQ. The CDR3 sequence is CASSLRLTDTQYF. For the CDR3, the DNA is TGCGCCAGCAGCCTACGACTCACAGATACGCAGTATTTT.

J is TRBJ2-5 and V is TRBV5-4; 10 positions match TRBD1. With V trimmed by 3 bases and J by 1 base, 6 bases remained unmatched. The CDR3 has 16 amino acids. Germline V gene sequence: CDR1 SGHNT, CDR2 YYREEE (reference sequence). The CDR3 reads CASSSPGQGPQETQYF. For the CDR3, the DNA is TGTGCCAGCAGCTCTCCGGGACAGGGGCCCCAAGAGACCCAGTACTTC.

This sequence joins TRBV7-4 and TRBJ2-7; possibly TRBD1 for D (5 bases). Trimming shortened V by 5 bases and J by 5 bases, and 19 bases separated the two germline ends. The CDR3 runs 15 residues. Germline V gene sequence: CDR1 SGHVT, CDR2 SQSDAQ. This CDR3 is CASSAQAREPDEQYV. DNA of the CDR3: TGTGCCAGCAGCGCCCAGGCCAGGGAACCCGACGAGCAGTACGTC.

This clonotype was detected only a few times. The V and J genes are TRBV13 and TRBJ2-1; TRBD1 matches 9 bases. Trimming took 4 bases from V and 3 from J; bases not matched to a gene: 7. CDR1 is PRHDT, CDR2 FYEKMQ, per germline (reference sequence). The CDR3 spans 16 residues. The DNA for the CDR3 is TGTGCCAGCAGCTCATACGGGACAGGGAACTACAATGAGCAGTTCTTC. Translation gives CASSSYGTGNYNEQFF.

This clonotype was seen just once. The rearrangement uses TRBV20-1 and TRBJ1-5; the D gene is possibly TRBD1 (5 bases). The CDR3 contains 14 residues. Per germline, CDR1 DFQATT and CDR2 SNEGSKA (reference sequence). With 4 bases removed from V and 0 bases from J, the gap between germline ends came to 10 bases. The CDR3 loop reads CSAKAGISNQPQHF. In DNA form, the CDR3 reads TGCAGTGCTAAGGCAGGGATTAGCAATCAGCCCCAGCATTTT.

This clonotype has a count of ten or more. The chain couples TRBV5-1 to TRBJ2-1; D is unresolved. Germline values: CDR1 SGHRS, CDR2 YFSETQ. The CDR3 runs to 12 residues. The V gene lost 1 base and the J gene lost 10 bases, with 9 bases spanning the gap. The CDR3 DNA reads TGCGCCAGCAGCTTGAGGGAAGGCGAGCAGTTCTTC. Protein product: CASSLREGEQFF.

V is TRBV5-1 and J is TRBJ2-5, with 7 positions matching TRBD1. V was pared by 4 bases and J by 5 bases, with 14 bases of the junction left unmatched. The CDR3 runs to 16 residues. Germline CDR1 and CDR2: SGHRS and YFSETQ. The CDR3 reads CASSPMLRQGAETQYF. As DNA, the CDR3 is TGCGCCAGCAGCCCGATGTTACGACAGGGCGCGGAGACCCAGTACTTC.

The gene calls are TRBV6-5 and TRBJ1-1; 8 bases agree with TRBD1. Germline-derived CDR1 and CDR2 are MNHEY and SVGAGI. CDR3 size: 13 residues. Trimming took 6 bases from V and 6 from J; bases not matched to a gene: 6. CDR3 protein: CASRRTGSPEAFF. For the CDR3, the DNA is TGTGCCAGCAGGCGGACAGGGAGTCCTGAAGCTTTCTTT.

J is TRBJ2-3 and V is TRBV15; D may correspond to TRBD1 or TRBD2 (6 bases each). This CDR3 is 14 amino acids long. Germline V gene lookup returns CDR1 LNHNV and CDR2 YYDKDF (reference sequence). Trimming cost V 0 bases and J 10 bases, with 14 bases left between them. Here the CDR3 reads CATSRDTGAEAQYF. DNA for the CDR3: TGTGCCACCAGCAGAGATACGGGGGCAGAGGCGCAGTATTTT.

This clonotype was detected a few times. The CDR3 is CASSSPGQGSNEQFF. In DNA, the CDR3 is TGCGCCAGCAGCTCGCCGGGACAGGGTAGCAATGAGCAGTTCTTC. This sequence joins TRBV5-1 and TRBJ2-1; 9 bases map to TRBD1. The CDR3 extends over 15 amino acids. Trimming at V came to 3 bases and at J to 6 bases, leaving 7 bases not matched to a gene. Germline assignment: CDR1 SGHRS and CDR2 YFSETQ.

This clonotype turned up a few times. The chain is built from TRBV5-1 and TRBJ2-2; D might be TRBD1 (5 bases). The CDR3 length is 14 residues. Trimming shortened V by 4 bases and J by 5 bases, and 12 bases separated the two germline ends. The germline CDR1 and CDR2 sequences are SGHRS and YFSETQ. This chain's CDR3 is CASSDQRTTGELFF. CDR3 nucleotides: TGCGCCAGCAGCGACCAGAGGACAACCGGGGAGCTGTTTTTT.

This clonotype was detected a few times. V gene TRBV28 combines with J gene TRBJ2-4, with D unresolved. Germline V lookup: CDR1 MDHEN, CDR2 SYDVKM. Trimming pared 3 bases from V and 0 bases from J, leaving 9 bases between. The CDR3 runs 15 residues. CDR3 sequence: CASSFRQVAKNIQYF. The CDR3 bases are TGTGCCAGCAGTTTCCGTCAGGTAGCCAAAAACATTCAGTACTTC.

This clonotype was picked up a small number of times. CDR3 DNA: TGTGCCAGTATTAAAGGGGGGGTGAACACTGAAGCTTTCTTT. Amino acid sequence: CASIKGGVNTEAFF. The chain couples TRBV19 to TRBJ1-1; D is possibly TRBD1 (6 bases). CDR1 is LNHDA and CDR2 is SQIVND in the germline V gene (reference sequence). V lost 7 bases to trimming and J lost 0 bases, with 12 bases between them. This CDR3 comprises 14 residues.

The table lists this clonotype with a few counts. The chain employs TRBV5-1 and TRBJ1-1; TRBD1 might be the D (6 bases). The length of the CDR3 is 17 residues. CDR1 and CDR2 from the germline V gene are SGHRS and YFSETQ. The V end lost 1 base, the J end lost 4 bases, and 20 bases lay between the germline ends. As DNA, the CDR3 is TGCGCCAGCAGCTTGTGGCCACAGGGTGGCCGGGGCACTGAAGCTTTCTTT. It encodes CASSLWPQGGRGTEAFF.

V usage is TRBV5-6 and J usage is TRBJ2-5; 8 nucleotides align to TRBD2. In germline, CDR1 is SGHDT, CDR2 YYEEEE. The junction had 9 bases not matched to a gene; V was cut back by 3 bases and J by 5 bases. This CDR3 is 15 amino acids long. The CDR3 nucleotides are TGTGCCAGCAGCTATAACGGGGGGGCCGTGGAGACCCAGTACTTC. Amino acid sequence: CASSYNGGAVETQYF.

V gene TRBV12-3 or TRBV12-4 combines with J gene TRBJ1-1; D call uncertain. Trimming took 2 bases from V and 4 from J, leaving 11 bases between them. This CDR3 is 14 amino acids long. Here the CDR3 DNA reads TGTGCCAGCAGTTTACAGTTAGGGCCCACTGAAGCTTTCTTT. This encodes CASSLQLGPTEAFF.

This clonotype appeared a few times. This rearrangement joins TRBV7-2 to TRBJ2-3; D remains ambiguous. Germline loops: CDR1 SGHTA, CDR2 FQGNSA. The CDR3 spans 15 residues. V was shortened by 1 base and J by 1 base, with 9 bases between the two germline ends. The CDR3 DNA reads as TGTGCCAGCAGCTTAGTAGATTTCCGCACAGATACGCAGTATTTT. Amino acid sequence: CASSLVDFRTDTQYF.

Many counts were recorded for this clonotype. In nucleotides, the CDR3 is TGCGCCAGCAGCCAAGAGGGACAGGGCGCCCTCTCCTACGAGCAGTACTTC. This sequence encodes CASSQEGQGALSYEQYF. V usage is TRBV4-1 and J usage is TRBJ2-7; TRBD1 matches 9 bases. J was trimmed by 0 bases and V by 0 bases; bases with no gene match: 6. CDR1 is MGHRA and CDR2 is YSYEKL in the germline V gene. This CDR3 spans 17 amino acids.

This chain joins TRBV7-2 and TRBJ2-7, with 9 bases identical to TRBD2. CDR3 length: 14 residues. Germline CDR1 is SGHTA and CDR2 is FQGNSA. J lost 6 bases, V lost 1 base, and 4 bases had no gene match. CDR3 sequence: CASSLGRGGREQYF. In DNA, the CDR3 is TGTGCCAGCAGCTTAGGGCGGGGGGGCCGCGAGCAGTACTTC.

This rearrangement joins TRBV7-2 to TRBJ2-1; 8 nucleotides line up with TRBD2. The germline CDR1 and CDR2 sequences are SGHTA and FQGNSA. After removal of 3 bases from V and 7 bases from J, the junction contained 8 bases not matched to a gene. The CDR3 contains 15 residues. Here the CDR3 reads CASSFGGAVLNEQFF. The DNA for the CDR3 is TGTGCCAGCAGCTTCGGGGGGGCCGTTCTGAATGAGCAGTTCTTC.

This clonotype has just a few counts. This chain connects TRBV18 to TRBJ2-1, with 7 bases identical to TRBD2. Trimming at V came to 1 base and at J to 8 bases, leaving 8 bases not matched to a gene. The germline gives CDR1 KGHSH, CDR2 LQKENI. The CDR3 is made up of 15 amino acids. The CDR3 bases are TGTGCCAGCTCACCACTCCAGGGAGGGGTGGATGAGCAGTTCTTC. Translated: CASSPLQGGVDEQFF.

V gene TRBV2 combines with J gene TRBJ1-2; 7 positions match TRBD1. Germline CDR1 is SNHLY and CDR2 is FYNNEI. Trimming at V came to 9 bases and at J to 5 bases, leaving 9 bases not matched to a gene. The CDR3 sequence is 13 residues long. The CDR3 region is CARFDRDKYGYTF. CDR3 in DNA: TGTGCCAGATTTGACAGGGATAAGTATGGCTACACCTTC.

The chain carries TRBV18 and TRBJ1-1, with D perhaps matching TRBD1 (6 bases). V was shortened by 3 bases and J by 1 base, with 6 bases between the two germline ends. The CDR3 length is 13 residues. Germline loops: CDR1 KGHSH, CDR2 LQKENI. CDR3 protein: CASSPGANTEAFF. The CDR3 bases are TGTGCCAGCTCACCGGGGGCGAACACTGAAGCTTTCTTT.

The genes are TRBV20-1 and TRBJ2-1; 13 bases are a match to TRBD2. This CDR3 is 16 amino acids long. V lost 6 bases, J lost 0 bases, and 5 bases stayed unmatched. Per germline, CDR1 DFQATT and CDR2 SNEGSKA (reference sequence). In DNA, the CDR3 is TGCAGTGCCGGAGGACTAGCGGGGGCCTCCTACAATGAGCAGTTCTTC. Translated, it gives CSAGGLAGASYNEQFF.

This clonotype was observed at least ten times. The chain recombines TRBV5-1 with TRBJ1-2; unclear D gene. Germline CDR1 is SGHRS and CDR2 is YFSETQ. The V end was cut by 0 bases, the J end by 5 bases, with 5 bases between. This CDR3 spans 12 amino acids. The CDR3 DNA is TGCGCCAGCAGCTTGGATCGGTATGGCTACACCTTC. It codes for CASSLDRYGYTF.

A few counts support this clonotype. As DNA, the CDR3 is TGTGCCAGCAGTCAGTGGGTCAATCAGCCCCAGCATTTT. Amino acid sequence: CASSQWVNQPQHF. The rearrangement joins TRBV6-2 or TRBV6-3 to TRBJ1-5; D gene uncertain. Germline V gives CDR1 MNHEY, CDR2 SVGEGT. V lost 5 bases and J lost 3, with 8 bases in between. The CDR3 contains 13 residues.